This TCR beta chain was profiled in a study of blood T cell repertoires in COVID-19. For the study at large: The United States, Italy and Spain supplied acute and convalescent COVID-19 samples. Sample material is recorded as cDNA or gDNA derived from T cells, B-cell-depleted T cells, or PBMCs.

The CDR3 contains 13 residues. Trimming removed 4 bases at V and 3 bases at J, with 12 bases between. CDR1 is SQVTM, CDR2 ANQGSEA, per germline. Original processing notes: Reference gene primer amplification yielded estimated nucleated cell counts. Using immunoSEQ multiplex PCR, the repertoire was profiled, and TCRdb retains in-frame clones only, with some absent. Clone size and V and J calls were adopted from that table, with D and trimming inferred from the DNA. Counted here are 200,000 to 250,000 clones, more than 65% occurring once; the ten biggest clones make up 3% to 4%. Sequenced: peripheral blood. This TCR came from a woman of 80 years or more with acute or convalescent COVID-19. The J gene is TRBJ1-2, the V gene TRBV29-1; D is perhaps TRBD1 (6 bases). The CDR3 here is CSVGTVGYYGYTF. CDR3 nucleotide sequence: TGCAGCGTTGGGACAGTAGGATACTATGGCTACACCTTC.